One sample yielded the 12 T cell receptor beta chains listed below, sequenced in a study of blood T cell repertoires in COVID-19. Libraries were prepared by immunoSEQ multiplex PCR; TCRdb keeps only in-frame clonotypes and omits some of them. Among about 98,000 clones listed, around 82% were seen once. The source material was peripheral blood. These receptors all stem from a man between 70 and 80 years old with active or convalescent COVID-19.

The V gene is TRBV5-1, the J gene TRBJ1-1; the D is unclear. Germline lookup yields CDR1 SGHRS and CDR2 YFSETQ. The CDR3 loop spans 13 amino acids. The ends were cut back, 4 bases at V and 6 bases at J, with 13 bases in the middle. CDR3 in amino acids: CASSINHGPEAFF. DNA for the CDR3: TGCGCCAGCAGCATAAACCACGGTCCTGAAGCTTTCTTT.

The chain has TRBV7-2 and TRBJ1-2; TRBD1 might be the D (6 bases). The CDR3 runs to 15 residues. Germline V gene lookup returns CDR1 SGHTA and CDR2 FQGNSA. With 3 bases removed from V and 7 bases from J, the gap between germline ends came to 18 bases. CDR3 DNA: TGTGCCAGCAGCTTTCGGACAGTGTATGGAGGTGGCTACACCTTC. It translates to CASSFRTVYGGGYTF. The whole variable domain, filled in from reference TRBV7-2 and TRBJ1-2, reads GAGVSQSPSNKVTEKGKDVELRCDPISGHTALYWYRQSLGQGLEFLIYFQGNSAPDKSGLPSDRFSAERTGGSVSTLTIQRTQQEDSAVYLCASSFRTVYGGGYTFGSGTRLTVV.

This clone has just a few counts. The chain joins TRBV19 to TRBJ2-2, with 7 nucleotides matching TRBD1. The trim removed 9 bases at V and 6 bases at J, leaving 10 bases unmatched. The germline V gene encodes CDR1 LNHDA and CDR2 SQIVND (reference sequence). This CDR3 region has 14 residues. CDR3 residues: CASKGQLQAGELFF. The CDR3 nucleotides read TGTGCCAGCAAGGGACAGCTACAGGCCGGGGAGCTGTTTTTT.

This clone occurred once. The chain uses TRBV11-3 and TRBJ2-1, with D maybe TRBD2 (5 bases). Trimming cost V 4 bases and J 9 bases, with 13 bases left between them. This CDR3 has 13 amino acids. In germline, CDR1 is SGHNT, CDR2 YENEEA. CDR3 loop: CASSSHGVAEQFF. In DNA form, the CDR3 reads TGTGCCAGCAGCTCCCACGGGGTCGCTGAGCAGTTCTTC.

The chain recombines TRBV18 with TRBJ2-1; 8 positions match TRBD2. CDR1 KGHSH and CDR2 LQKENI come from the germline V gene. This CDR3 has 15 residues. V trimming: 4 bases; J trimming: 4 bases; junction bases outside the gene matches: 6. The CDR3 coding sequence is TGTGCCAGCTCACGTGAACCGGGGGGGTACAATGAGCAGTTCTTC. Translation gives CASSREPGGYNEQFF.

In this sample, this clone turned up a few times. The chain joins TRBV19 to TRBJ1-2, with D uncertain. V lost 3 bases and J lost 2, with 10 bases in between. This CDR3 has 14 residues. CDR1 and CDR2 (germline): LNHDA, SQIVND (reference sequence). DNA for the CDR3: TGTGCCAGTAGTATGGGGAGTGTCAACTATGGCTACACCTTC. It is translated as CASSMGSVNYGYTF.

The chain couples TRBV4-1 to TRBJ2-5, with D possibly being TRBD2 (5 bases). Trimming shortened V by 6 bases and J by 1 base, and 21 bases separated the two germline ends. The CDR3 spans 17 residues. Germline CDR1 is MGHRA and CDR2 is YSYEKL. As DNA, the CDR3 is TGCGCCAGCAGTCCCGAAGGGCTAGCTAAAATCCAAGAGACCCAGTACTTC. Encoded protein: CASSPEGLAKIQETQYF.

Here the CDR3 DNA reads TGTGCCAGCAGCCTAGACAGATATCAGCCCCAGCATTTT. Its translation: CASSLDRYQPQHF. The rearrangement links TRBV6-5 to TRBJ1-5, with D possibly matching TRBD1 (5 bases). V gave up 6 bases and J gave up 5 bases, with 11 bases separating them. CDR1 and CDR2 (germline): MNHEY, SVGAGI. The CDR3 sequence is 13 residues long.

The chain carries TRBV9 and TRBJ1-2; no clear D. Germline V gives CDR1 SGDLS, CDR2 YYNGEE. The CDR3 contains 13 residues. V lost 0 bases, J lost 2 bases, and 5 bases lay in between. Written as DNA, the CDR3 is TGTGCCAGCAGCGTAGGCCGGAACTATGGCTACACCTTC. Amino acids: CASSVGRNYGYTF.

The chain joins TRBV10-3 to TRBJ1-1, with TRBD1 identical over 7 bases. This CDR3 is built from 13 residues. J gave up 5 bases and V 9 bases, and 9 bases lay outside the gene matches. Germline CDR1 reads ENHRY; CDR2 reads SYGVKD. CDR3 sequence reads: CAISDRAGTEAFF. The CDR3 DNA follows: TGTGCCATTTCTGACAGGGCGGGGACTGAAGCTTTCTTT.

The genes are TRBV7-2 and TRBJ2-5, with D tentatively TRBD1 (5 bases). The V end lost 1 base, the J end lost 4 bases, and 10 bases lay between the germline ends. The CDR3 has 14 residues. The germline V gene has CDR1 SGHTA and CDR2 FQGNSA. CDR3: CASSLDQGRETQYF. The CDR3 bases are TGTGCCAGCAGCTTAGATCAGGGAAGAGAGACCCAGTACTTC.

On this clone itself: A read error may produce the germline difference seen at one junction end. This rearrangement joins TRBV7-7 to TRBJ2-5; D not certain. CDR1 is SSHAT, CDR2 FNYEAQ, per germline (reference sequence). This CDR3 spans 14 amino acids. The CDR3 loop is CASSLDPTQETQYF. CDR3 DNA: TGTGCTAGCAGCTTAGACCCTACCCAAGAGACCCAGTACTTC.